The sequence of this TCR beta chain was determined in a study of T-cell reconstitution after alpha-beta-depleted transplantation in children. In germline, CDR1 is DFQATT, CDR2 SNEGSKA (reference sequence). V shed 0 bases and J 7 bases; nucleotides not matched to a gene: 9. The CDR3 length is 15 residues. This clonotype was detected only a few times. No antigen is known for it. Study-wide results and limits: Reported findings indicate that, about two months after transplant, alpha-beta T cells came from several hundred expanded clones, which were derived from non-depleted graft cells. It was surviving recipient T cells and thymic progenitors that gave some patients high TCRbeta diversity at day 60.

Unique molecular identifiers were used to barcode this TCRbeta library. TCRdb itself ran the PCR reads through MiXCR, one entry per CDR3 protein. Here the sample spans a few hundred thousand distinct CDR3 sequences, 13% being singletons. This sequence joins TRBV20-1 and TRBJ2-1; 7 bases agree with TRBD2. This clonotype originated in a male patient aged 5 to 17 who had a stem cell transplant for acute myeloid leukemia, so the T cells may come from the graft donor. The specimen was PBMCs, mostly from graft donor cells, collected 360 days after TCRalphabeta/CD19-depleted stem cell transplant. CDR3 protein: CSARDRVLAWNEQFF. The CDR3 DNA follows: TGCAGTGCTAGAGATCGGGTACTAGCGTGGAATGAGCAGTTCTTC.